One sample yielded the 26 T cell receptor beta chains listed below, sequenced in a study of blood T cell repertoires in COVID-19. Libraries were prepared by immunoSEQ multiplex PCR; TCRdb keeps only in-frame clonotypes and omits some of them. The sample consists of approximately 250,000 clones, around 89% of them appearing once. The sequencing input was PBMCs or T cells enriched from blood (not recorded which). Receptors were obtained from a woman younger than 45 with acute COVID-19.

This chain joins TRBV5-4 and TRBJ2-1; TRBD1 agrees at 7 bases. The ends lost 5 bases at V and 5 bases at J; junction bases unmatched: 4. The CDR3 covers 13 residues. Looked up from germline, CDR1 is SGHNT and CDR2 is YYREEE (reference sequence). CDR3 coding DNA: TGTGCCAGCAGGTACAGGGGAGACAATGAGCAGTTCTTC. Amino acid sequence: CASRYRGDNEQFF.

The rearrangement uses TRBV24-1 and TRBJ1-5; D might be TRBD1 (5 bases). CDR3 length: 12 amino acids. The V gene lost 8 bases and the J gene lost 9 bases, with 13 bases spanning the gap. CDR1 is KGHDR, CDR2 SFDVKD, per germline. CDR3 amino acids: CATNSQGGPQHF. For the CDR3, the DNA is TGTGCCACCAATTCCCAGGGCGGGCCCCAGCATTTT.

V and J are TRBV6-5 and TRBJ2-1; 13 bases match TRBD2. The germline V gene has CDR1 MNHEY and CDR2 SVGAGI. The CDR3 has 15 amino acids. The ends lost 6 bases at V and 3 bases at J; junction bases unmatched: 2. The CDR3: CASSWTSGSYNEQFF. CDR3 DNA sequence: TGTGCCAGCAGCTGGACTAGCGGGAGCTACAATGAGCAGTTCTTC.

This clone was observed a single time. The rearrangement links TRBV4-1 to TRBJ2-3; maybe TRBD2 (6 bases). This CDR3 is 16 amino acids long. V lost 1 base to trimming and J lost 1 base, with 12 bases between them. Germline assignment: CDR1 MGHRA and CDR2 YSYEKL. The CDR3 DNA reads as TGCGCCAGCAGCCAAGTGGGGGGTTTCGGCACAGATACGCAGTATTTT. Encoded protein: CASSQVGGFGTDTQYF.

V usage is TRBV3-1 (or the pseudogene TRBV3-2) and J usage is TRBJ2-7, with unresolved D. Germline V lookup: CDR1 LGHDT, CDR2 YNNKEL (reference sequence). This CDR3 is built from 13 residues. V lost 0 bases and J lost 5, with 8 bases in between. The CDR3 nucleotides are TGTGCCAGCAGCCAAGAAGGTGGGCACGAGCAGTACTTC. Its translation is CASSQEGGHEQYF.

The chain has TRBV5-6 and TRBJ2-3, with D possibly being TRBD2 (6 bases). Germline CDR1 is SGHDT and CDR2 is YYEEEE. Trimming stripped 2 bases from V and 2 bases from J, with 12 bases between. The CDR3 spans 15 residues. The CDR3, as DNA: TGTGCCAGCAGCTTTTGGGCGGGGTCCACAGATACGCAGTATTTT. Its protein is CASSFWAGSTDTQYF.

The gene calls are TRBV11-2 and TRBJ2-4, with 7 bases fitting TRBD1. Germline V gene data show CDR1 as SGHAT and CDR2 as FQNNGV. This CDR3 has 16 amino acids. The trim removed 1 base at V and 0 bases at J, leaving 3 bases unmatched. CDR3 in DNA: TGTGCCAGCAGCTTAGGGGACAGTATAGCCAAAAACATTCAGTACTTC. It is translated as CASSLGDSIAKNIQYF.

The V call is TRBV27, the J call TRBJ1-6, with a tentative D call TRBD1 (5 bases). Trimming shortened V by 5 bases and J by 8 bases, and 19 bases separated the two germline ends. The germline V gene encodes CDR1 MNHEY and CDR2 SMNVEV (reference sequence). The CDR3 loop spans 16 amino acids. The CDR3, as DNA: TGTGCCAGCAGTCTGGGGGAGGGTGGATTCGATTCACCCCTCCACTTT. Amino acids: CASSLGEGGFDSPLHF.

This chain connects TRBV28 to TRBJ1-2; tentative D call: TRBD1 (6 bases). Germline CDR1 and CDR2: MDHEN and SYDVKM. The CDR3 totals 16 residues. Trimming left V 6 bases short and J 0 bases short, with 17 bases between. This CDR3 reads CASRRTVDFANYGYTF. The CDR3 DNA is TGTGCCAGCAGGAGGACAGTAGACTTCGCTAACTATGGCTACACCTTC.

The rearrangement links TRBV19 to TRBJ2-1, with 10 bases aligning to TRBD2. CDR3 size: 16 residues. The V gene end was trimmed by 4 bases and the J gene end by 2 bases; junction bases not matched to a gene: 5. Germline loops: CDR1 LNHDA, CDR2 SQIVND (reference sequence). In DNA form, the CDR3 reads TGTGCCAGTAGTAAGCAGCGGGAGGGCCCCTACAATGAGCAGTTCTTC. This gives the protein CASSKQREGPYNEQFF.

This chain uses TRBV5-1 with TRBJ2-5; TRBD2 agrees at 7 bases. V gave up 4 bases and J gave up 2 bases; unmatched junction bases: 5. The CDR3 loop spans 14 amino acids. Germline CDR1 and CDR2: SGHRS and YFSETQ. The DNA of the CDR3 is TGCGCCAGCAGCGTAAGGGGAGGGCAAGAGACCCAGTACTTC. This gives the protein CASSVRGGQETQYF.

This chain links TRBV7-9 with TRBJ2-7; D not resolved. The V and J ends lost 2 bases and 2 bases respectively, with 10 bases between them. This CDR3 region has 14 residues. The germline V gene has CDR1 SEHNR and CDR2 FQNEAQ (reference sequence). The CDR3 DNA reads as TGTGCCAGCAGCTTACTAGACCGTACCTACGAGCAGTACTTC. It encodes CASSLLDRTYEQYF.

The chain has TRBV21-1 and TRBJ1-5; the table's D call of TRBD1 was not tested on the DNA. TRBV21-1 counts as a pseudogene. The CDR3 totals 16 residues. Here the CDR3 reads CASSKEGVDRTQPQHF. The CDR3 nucleotides are TGTGCCAGCAGCAAAGAGGGGGTGGACAGGACTCAGCCCCAGCATTTT.

This clone occurred once. The chain carries TRBV2 and TRBJ2-7; D may be TRBD1 (5 bases). The ends were cut back, 6 bases at V and 3 bases at J, with 12 bases in the middle. This CDR3 region has 13 residues. Germline values: CDR1 SNHLY, CDR2 FYNNEI. CDR3 DNA: TGTGCCAGCAGGGGTGGGGCTTACTACGAGCAGTACTTC. Translating it yields CASRGGAYYEQYF.

This clone has more than one count but fewer than ten. The chain couples TRBV25-1 to TRBJ2-1; D is unclear. CDR3 length equals 14 residues. Between the trimmed V and J ends, which lost 3 bases and 3 bases, there was a span of 9 bases. CDR1 is MGHDK, CDR2 SYGVNS, per germline. The CDR3 bases are TGTGCCAGCAGTGAGGCACAGCTCTACAATGAGCAGTTCTTC. It yields the protein CASSEAQLYNEQFF. Looking up the rest from reference TRBV25-1 and TRBJ2-1 gives the full variable domain: EADIYQTPRYLVIGTGKKITLECSQTMGHDKMYWYQQDPGMELHLIHYSYGVNSTEKGDLSSESTVSRIRTEHFPLTLESARPSHTSQYLCASSEAQLYNEQFFGPGTRLTVL.

The chain employs TRBV19 and TRBJ1-5; D call uncertain. Between the trimmed V and J ends, which lost 3 bases and 4 bases, there was a span of 19 bases. The CDR3 contains 17 residues. Looked up from germline, CDR1 is LNHDA and CDR2 is SQIVND (reference sequence). As DNA, the CDR3 is TGTGCCAGTAGTATGGGAGGACGGGTGATTTGGAATCAGCCCCAGCATTTT. Translating it yields CASSMGGRVIWNQPQHF.

This sequence joins TRBV19 and TRBJ2-7; D possibly corresponds to TRBD2 (5 bases). The CDR3 sequence is 12 residues long. Germline-derived CDR1 and CDR2 are LNHDA and SQIVND (reference sequence). Trimming stripped 2 bases from V and 3 bases from J, with 5 bases between. CDR3 DNA sequence: TGTGCCAGTAGTATAAGCGGCTACGAGCAGTACTTC. It is translated as CASSISGYEQYF.

J is TRBJ2-7 and V is TRBV15; perhaps TRBD1 as D (6 bases). The CDR3 has 14 amino acids. Germline V gene data show CDR1 as LNHNV and CDR2 as YYDKDF (reference sequence). Trimming stripped 7 bases from V and 0 bases from J, with 13 bases between. CDR3 coding DNA: TGTGCCACCACCTCTGGGGACACCTCCTACGAGCAGTACTTC. Protein product: CATTSGDTSYEQYF. The full variable domain, completed using reference TRBV15 and TRBJ2-7, is DAMVIQNPRYQVTQFGKPVTLSCSQTLNHNVMYWYQQKSSQAPKLLFHYYDKDFNNEADTPDNFQSRRPNTSFCFLDIRSPGLGDTAMYLCATTSGDTSYEQYFGPGTRLTVT.

The chain recombines TRBV19 with TRBJ2-3; TRBD2 matches 7 bases. V trimming: 5 bases; J trimming: 0 bases; junction bases outside the gene matches: 8. This CDR3 has 16 amino acids. Germline loops: CDR1 LNHDA, CDR2 SQIVND (reference sequence). Written as DNA, the CDR3 is TGTGCCAGTAGTCCATGGGACTATCGGAGCACAGATACGCAGTATTTT. Translated, it gives CASSPWDYRSTDTQYF. Drawing the rest from reference TRBV19 and TRBJ2-3, the complete variable domain is DGGITQSPKYLFRKEGQNVTLSCEQNLNHDAMYWYRQDPGQGLRLIYYSQIVNDFQKGDIAEGYSVSREKKESFPLTVTSAQKNPTAFYLCASSPWDYRSTDTQYFGPGTRLTVL.

This chain connects TRBV27 to TRBJ2-1; D not resolved. The V gene lost 2 bases and the J gene lost 4 bases, with 15 bases spanning the gap. Germline values: CDR1 MNHEY, CDR2 SMNVEV (reference sequence). The CDR3 spans 16 residues. CDR3: CASSLIGGVIYNEQFF. In DNA form, the CDR3 reads TGTGCCAGCAGTTTAATAGGCGGTGTCATTTACAATGAGCAGTTCTTC.

This rearrangement joins TRBV27 to TRBJ2-1, with a weak D call TRBD1 (5 bases). V lost 2 bases to trimming and J lost 8 bases, with 10 bases between them. This CDR3 is built from 13 residues. Per the germline V gene, CDR1 is MNHEY and CDR2 is SMNVEV (reference sequence). The CDR3: CASSLKSRDEQFF. For the CDR3, the DNA is TGTGCCAGCAGTTTAAAGAGCAGGGATGAGCAGTTCTTC.

The CDR3 DNA reads TGTGCCAGCAGCTCGGACAGCAACTATAATTCACCCCTCCACTTT. This encodes CASSSDSNYNSPLHF. This chain joins TRBV7-9 and TRBJ1-6, with D possibly matching TRBD1 (6 bases). This CDR3 has 15 residues. The V end was cut by 4 bases, the J end by 3 bases, with 10 bases between. From germline, CDR1 is SEHNR and CDR2 FQNEAQ (reference sequence).

The chain joins TRBV3-1 (or the pseudogene TRBV3-2) to TRBJ2-4; 7 nucleotides line up with TRBD2. V gave up 3 bases and J gave up 0 bases; unmatched junction bases: 17. CDR1 is LGHDT, CDR2 YNNKEL, per germline (reference sequence). The CDR3 has 20 amino acids. The CDR3 region has the DNA TGTGCCAGCAGCCATGCGTGGGGAGGGGCAGGTAATACAGCCAAAAACATTCAGTACTTC. Amino acids: CASSHAWGGAGNTAKNIQYF.

V and J are TRBV18 and TRBJ2-1; D may be TRBD1 (5 bases). Deletions cut 7 bases from V and 7 bases from J, with 20 bases between. CDR3 length equals 15 residues. The germline CDR1 and CDR2 sequences are KGHSH and LQKENI. The DNA for the CDR3 is TGTGCCAGCTTACGGTCAGGGTCGTCTCTGAATGAGCAGTTCTTC. It yields the protein CASLRSGSSLNEQFF.

The rearrangement joins TRBV6-4 to TRBJ2-3; D unclear. The CDR3 spans 15 residues. Trimming took off 6 bases at V and 0 bases at J, with 13 bases between the two ends. Looked up from germline, CDR1 is MRHNA and CDR2 is SNTAGT. Written as DNA, the CDR3 is TGTGCCAGCAGCCGCGAGGCCAGTAGCACAGATACGCAGTATTTT. This translates into CASSREASSTDTQYF.

The chain carries TRBV7-2 and TRBJ2-1; 15 nucleotides match TRBD2. Per the germline V gene, CDR1 is SGHTA and CDR2 is FQGNSA. Losses at the gene ends were 7 bases for V and 0 bases for J; bases not matched to a gene: 7. The CDR3 is 18 amino acids. For the CDR3, the DNA is TGTGCCAGCACCACGGGACTAGCGGGAGGTAGCTCCTACAATGAGCAGTTCTTC. It encodes CASTTGLAGGSSYNEQFF.